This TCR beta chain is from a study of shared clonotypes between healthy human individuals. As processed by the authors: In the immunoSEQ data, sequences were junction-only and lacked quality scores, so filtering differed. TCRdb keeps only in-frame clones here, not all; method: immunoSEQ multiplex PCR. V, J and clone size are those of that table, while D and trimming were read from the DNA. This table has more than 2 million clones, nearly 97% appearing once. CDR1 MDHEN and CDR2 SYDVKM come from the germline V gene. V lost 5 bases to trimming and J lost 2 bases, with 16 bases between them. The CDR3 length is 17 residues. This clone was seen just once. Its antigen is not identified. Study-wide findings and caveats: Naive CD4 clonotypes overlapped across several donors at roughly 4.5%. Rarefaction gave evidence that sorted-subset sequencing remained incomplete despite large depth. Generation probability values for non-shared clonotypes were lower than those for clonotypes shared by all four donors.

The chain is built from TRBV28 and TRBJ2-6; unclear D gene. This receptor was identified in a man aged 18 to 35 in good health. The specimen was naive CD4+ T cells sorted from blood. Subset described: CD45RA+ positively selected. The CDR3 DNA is TGTGCCAGCAGTCCCCCCTCTGGAAGACCTGGGGCCAACGTCCTGACTTTC. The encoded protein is CASSPPSGRPGANVLTF.